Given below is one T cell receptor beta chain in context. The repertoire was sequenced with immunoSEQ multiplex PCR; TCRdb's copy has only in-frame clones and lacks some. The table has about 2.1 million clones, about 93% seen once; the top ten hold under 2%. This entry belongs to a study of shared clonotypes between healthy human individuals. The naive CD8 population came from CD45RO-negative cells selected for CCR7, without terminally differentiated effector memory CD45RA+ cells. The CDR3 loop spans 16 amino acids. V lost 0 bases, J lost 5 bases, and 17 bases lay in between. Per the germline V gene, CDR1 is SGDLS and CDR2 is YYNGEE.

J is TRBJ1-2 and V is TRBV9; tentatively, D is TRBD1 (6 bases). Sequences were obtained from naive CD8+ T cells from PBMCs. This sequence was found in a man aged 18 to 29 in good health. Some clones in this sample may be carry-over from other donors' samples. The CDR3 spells CASSVGEDPGAYGYTF. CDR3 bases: TGTGCCAGCAGCGTAGGCGAGGACCCAGGGGCTTATGGCTACACCTTC.